The T cell receptor beta chain under discussion was sequenced for a study of T cell responses to AZD1222 COVID-19 vaccine (dated by TCRdb to the early 2020s). Background for the entire study: AZD1222 recipients with second doses at about 4 weeks or about 12 weeks were pooled, because spike-specific TCR depth and breadth did not differ between schedules. A total of just over 230 trial participants underwent TCR sequencing, of whom about 210 had received two doses of AZD1222 and about 26 had received two doses of the MenACWY control vaccine. Trial participants were enrolled into age subgroups of 18-55, 56-69 and 70-plus years, which contained roughly 140, 27 and 60 TCR-sequenced participants, respectively. General findings and caveats noted by the study authors: The vaccine-associated CD4 TCRs covered the entire spike protein, and the dominant responses fell in regions 160-218 and 743-854. After two AZD1222 doses, both the breadth and the depth of spike-specific TCRs were significantly higher than at day 0 and than in MenACWY recipients. Participants were mostly white British and included more females than males, and it was suggested by the authors that clonal diversity may have been underestimated. Only five or six AZD1222 recipients were SARS-CoV-2 seropositive at baseline, limiting conclusions about previously exposed vaccinees. No day 14 peak-response samples were available, so repertoires were characterized only after the peak T cell response. Reportedly, close to half of the unique spike-specific TCRs recognized epitopes lying outside the regions that are mutated in the B.1.351 and B.1.1.7 variants. In the small 56-69-year group, the increase in depth fell short of significance, most likely because of low power.

The CDR3 regions of human TCRbeta chains were analyzed by immunosequencing. In the paper's pipeline: TCRs in the repertoires were compared against a reference library of SARS-CoV-2-specific TCRs that had been generated with the MIRA antigen-specificity platform. Breadth was defined as the fraction of unique TCRs that were SARS-CoV-2-associated, and depth was defined as the fraction of total T cells that were SARS-CoV-2-associated. Using the MIRA data, each spike-specific TCR was assigned both to the spike region to which the TCR was reactive and to a CD4 or CD8 class. Log10-transformed breadth and depth values were compared by one-way ANOVA with Sidak's multiple comparisons tests. TCRdb's version of the immuneACCESS table is confined to in-frame rearrangements and falls short of the full clone set. An unresolved V gene accounts for under half of the shortfall where checked; the remainder is of unknown origin. The V and J calls and clone size were taken over from that table, and D and trimming were inferred from the DNA. For this sample there are under 120,000 clones; roughly nine tenths appear just once. The ten top clones hold about 1.2% of the sample.

V trim: 4 bases; J trim: 3 bases; unmatched bases: 4. CDR1 and CDR2, per the germline V gene, are SGHRS and YFSETQ. Its CDR3 holds 14 amino acids, cysteine through phenylalanine. Left in the record is the CDR3 DNA by itself, 42 bases read in frame from the first base. The time point label, read with the paper, signifies: baseline before first vaccination. The vaccinee samples were drawn from two UK trials, COV001 and COV002, one of which was a single-blind randomized controlled phase 2/3 trial testing AZD1222 (ChAdOx1 nCoV-19) in healthy adults. Trial participant PBMC samples were collected at day 0 and day 28 after the second dose for TCRbeta chain sequencing. Remarks on this clone: Its antigen is not yet known. Base qualities are missing; no much larger clone stands one base away.

The clonotype was recovered from an adult in good health. Rearrangement joined TRBV5-1 to TRBJ2-5; 9 central bases correspond to TRBD1. The material sequenced was peripheral blood, taken on day 0 of AZD1222 vaccination. The nucleotides read TGCGCCAGCAGCGACAGGACAGGGGAAGAGACCCAGTACTTC. This yields the protein CASSDRTGEETQYF. This CDR3, with the reference TRBV5-1 and TRBJ2-5 proteins standing in past its ends, gives the full variable domain KAGVTQTPRYLIKTRGQQVTLSCSPISGHRSVSWYQQTPGQGLQFLFEYFSETQRNKGNFPGRFSGRQFSNSRSEMNVSTLELGDSALYLCASSDRTGEETQYFGPGTRLLVL.